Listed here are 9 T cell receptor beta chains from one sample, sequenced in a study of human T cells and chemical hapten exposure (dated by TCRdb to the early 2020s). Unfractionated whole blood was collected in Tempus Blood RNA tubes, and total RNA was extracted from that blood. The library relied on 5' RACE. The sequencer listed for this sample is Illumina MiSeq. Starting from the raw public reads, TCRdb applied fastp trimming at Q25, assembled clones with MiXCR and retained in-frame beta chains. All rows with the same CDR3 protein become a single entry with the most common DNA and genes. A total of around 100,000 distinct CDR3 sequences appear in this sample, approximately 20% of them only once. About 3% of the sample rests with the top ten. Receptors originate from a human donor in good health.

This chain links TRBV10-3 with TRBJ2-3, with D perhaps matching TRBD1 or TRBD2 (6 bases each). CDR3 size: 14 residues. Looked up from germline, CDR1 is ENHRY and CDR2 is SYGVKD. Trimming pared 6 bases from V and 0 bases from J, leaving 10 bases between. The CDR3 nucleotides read TGTGCCATCAGGGGGGGCCCCAGCACAGATACGCAGTATTTT. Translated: CAIRGGPSTDTQYF.

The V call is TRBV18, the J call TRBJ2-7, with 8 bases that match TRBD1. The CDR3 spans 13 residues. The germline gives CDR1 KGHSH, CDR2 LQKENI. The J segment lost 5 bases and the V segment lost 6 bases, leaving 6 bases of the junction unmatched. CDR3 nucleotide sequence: TGTGCCAGCTCGCAACCGGGACAGGACGAGCAGTACTTC. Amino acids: CASSQPGQDEQYF.

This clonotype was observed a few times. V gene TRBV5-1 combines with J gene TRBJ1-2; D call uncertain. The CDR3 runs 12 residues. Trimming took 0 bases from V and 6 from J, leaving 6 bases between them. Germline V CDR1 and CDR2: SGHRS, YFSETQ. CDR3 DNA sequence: TGCGCCAGCAGCTTGGATCGCGATGGCTACACCTTC. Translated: CASSLDRDGYTF.

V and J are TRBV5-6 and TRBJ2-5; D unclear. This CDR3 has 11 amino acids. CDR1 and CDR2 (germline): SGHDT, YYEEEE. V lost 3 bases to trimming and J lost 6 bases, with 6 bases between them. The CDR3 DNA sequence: TGTGCCAGCAGCTCGACCCAGACCCAGTACTTC. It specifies CASSSTQTQYF.

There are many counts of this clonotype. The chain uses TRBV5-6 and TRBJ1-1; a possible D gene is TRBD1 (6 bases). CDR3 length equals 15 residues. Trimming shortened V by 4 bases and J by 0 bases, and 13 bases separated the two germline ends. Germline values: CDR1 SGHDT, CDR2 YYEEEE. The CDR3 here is CASSPDRRMNTEAFF. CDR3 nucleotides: TGTGCCAGCAGCCCCGACAGGCGGATGAACACTGAAGCTTTCTTT.

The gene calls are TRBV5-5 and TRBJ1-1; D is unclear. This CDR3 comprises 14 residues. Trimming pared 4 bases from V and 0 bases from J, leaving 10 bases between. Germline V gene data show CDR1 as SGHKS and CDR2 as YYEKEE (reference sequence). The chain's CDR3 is CASSLLSVNTEAFF. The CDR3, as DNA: TGTGCCAGCAGCCTATTGTCGGTGAACACTGAAGCTTTCTTT.

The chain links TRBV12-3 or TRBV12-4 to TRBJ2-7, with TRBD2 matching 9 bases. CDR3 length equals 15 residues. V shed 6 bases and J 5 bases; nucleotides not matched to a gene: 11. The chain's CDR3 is CASSPTGLAFDEQYF. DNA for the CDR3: TGTGCCAGCAGCCCGACCGGACTAGCGTTCGACGAGCAGTACTTC.

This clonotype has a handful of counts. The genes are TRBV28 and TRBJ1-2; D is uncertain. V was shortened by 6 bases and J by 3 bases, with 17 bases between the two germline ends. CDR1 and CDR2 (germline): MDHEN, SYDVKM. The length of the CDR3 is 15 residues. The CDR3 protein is CASRSISGRDYGYTF. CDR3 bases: TGTGCCAGCAGGTCTATCTCCGGGAGGGACTATGGCTACACCTTC.

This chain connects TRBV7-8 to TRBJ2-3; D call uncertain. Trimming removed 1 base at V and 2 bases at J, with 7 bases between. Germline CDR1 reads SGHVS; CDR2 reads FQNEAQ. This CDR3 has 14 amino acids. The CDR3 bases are TGTGCCAGCAGCTTAGAAGGGATCACAGATACGCAGTATTTT. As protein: CASSLEGITDTQYF.